This T cell receptor (beta chain) comes out of a study of T cell changes during pregnancy in multiple sclerosis. Germline-derived CDR1 and CDR2 are MNHEY and SVGAGI. There are 15 residues in the CDR3. Trimming removed 2 bases at V and 6 bases at J, with 14 bases between. TCRdb's copy holds only in-frame clones and misses some; the assay was immunoSEQ multiplex PCR. The data contain tens of thousands of clones, more than 85% of them singletons. The specimen comprised peripheral blood, sampled in the first trimester of pregnancy. The chain joins TRBV6-5 to TRBJ2-1; D perhaps matches TRBD2 (7 bases). The TCR originated in a female donor with multiple sclerosis, enrolled in a pregnancy study. The CDR3 protein is CASSYRGGLLNEQFF. CDR3 sequence (DNA): TGTGCCAGCAGTTACCGCGGGGGCCTTCTCAATGAGCAGTTCTTC.